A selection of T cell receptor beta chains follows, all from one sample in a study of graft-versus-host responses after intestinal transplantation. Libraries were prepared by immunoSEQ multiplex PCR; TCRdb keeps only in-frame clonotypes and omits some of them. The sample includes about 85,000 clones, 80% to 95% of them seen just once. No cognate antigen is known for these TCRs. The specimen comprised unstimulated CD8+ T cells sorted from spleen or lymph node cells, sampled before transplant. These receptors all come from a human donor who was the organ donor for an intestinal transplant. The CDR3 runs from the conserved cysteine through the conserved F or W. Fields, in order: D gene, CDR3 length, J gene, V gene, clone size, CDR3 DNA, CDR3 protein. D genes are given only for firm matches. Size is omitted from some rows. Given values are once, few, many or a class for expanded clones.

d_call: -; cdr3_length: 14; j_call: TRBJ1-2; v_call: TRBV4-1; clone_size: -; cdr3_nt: TGCGCCAGCAGCCAAACCGACGGGGACTGGGGCTACACCTTC; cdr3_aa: CASSQTDGDWGYTF
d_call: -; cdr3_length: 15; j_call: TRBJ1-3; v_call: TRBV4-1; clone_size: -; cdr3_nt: TGCGCCAGCAGCAGCGACGGATTCTCTGGAAACACCATATATTTT; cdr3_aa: CASSSDGFSGNTIYF
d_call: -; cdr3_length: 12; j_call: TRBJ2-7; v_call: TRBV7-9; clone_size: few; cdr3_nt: TGTGCCAGCAGCTCCTTGACGCACGAGCAGTACTTC; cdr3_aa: CASSSLTHEQYF
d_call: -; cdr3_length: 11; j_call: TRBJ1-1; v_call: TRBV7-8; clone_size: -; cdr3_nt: TGTGCCAGCAGCTCAGGGCTGGGAGCTTTCTTT; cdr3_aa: CASSSGLGAFF
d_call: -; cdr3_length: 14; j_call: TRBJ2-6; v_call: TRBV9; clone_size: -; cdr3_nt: TGTGCCAGCAGACTGGGCTCTGGGGCCAACGTCCTGACTTTC; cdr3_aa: CASRLGSGANVLTF
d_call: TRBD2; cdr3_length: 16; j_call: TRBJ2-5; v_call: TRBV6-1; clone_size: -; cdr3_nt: TGTGCCAGCAGTGAAAGGGGCGGGGGAAATTGGGAGACCCAGTACTTC; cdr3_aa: CASSERGGGNWETQYF
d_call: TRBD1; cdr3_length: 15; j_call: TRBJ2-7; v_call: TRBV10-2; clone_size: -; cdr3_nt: TGCGCCACAACAGGGGGCACACCCCTAACCTACGAGCAGTACTTC; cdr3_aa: CATTGGTPLTYEQYF
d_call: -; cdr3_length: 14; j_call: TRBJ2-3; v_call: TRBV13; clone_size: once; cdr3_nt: TGTGCCAGCAGCTTAGCTCAGTACACAGATACGCAGTATTTT; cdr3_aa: CASSLAQYTDTQYF
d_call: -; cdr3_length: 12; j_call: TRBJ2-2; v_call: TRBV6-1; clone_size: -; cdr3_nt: TGTGCCGGAGATTCGAACACCGGGGAGCTGTTTTTT; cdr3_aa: CAGDSNTGELFF
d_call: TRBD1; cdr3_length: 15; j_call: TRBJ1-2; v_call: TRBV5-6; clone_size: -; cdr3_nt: TGTGCCAGCAGCCAAGAAGGACAGGCCAACTATGGCTACACCTTC; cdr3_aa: CASSQEGQANYGYTF
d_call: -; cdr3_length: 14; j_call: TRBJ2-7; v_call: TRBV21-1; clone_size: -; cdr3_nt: TGTGCCAGCAGCAAAAGGGACAGGGAGCACGAGCAGTACTTC; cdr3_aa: CASSKRDREHEQYF
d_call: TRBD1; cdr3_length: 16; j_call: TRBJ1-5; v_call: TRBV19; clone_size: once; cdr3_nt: TGTGCCAGTAGTATAGGGACAGGGGGTTCCTATCAGCCCCAGCATTTT; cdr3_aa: CASSIGTGGSYQPQHF
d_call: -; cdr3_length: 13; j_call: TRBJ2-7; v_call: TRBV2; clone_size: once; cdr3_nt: TGTGCCAAAGGGAGACTAGACTCCTACGAGCAGTACTTC; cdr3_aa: CAKGRLDSYEQYF
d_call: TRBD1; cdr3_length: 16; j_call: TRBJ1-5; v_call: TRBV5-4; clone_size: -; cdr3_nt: TGTGCCAGCAGCTTGGTCGGGCAGGGGGCGGCTCAGCCCCAGCATTTT; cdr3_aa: CASSLVGQGAAQPQHF
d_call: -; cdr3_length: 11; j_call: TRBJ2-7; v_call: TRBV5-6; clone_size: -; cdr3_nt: TGTGCCAGCAGCTCATTCTACGAGCAGTACTTC; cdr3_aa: CASSSFYEQYF
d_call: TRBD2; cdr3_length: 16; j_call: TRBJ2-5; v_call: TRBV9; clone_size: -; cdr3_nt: TGTGCCAGCAGCGTAGGGGGTAGCGGGAGGGAAGAGACCCAGTACTTC; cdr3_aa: CASSVGGSGREETQYF
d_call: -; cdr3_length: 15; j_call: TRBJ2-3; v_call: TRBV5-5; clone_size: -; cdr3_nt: TGTGCCAGCAGCCTCTTACCAGGGGGAGGAGATACGCAGTATTTT; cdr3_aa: CASSLLPGGGDTQYF
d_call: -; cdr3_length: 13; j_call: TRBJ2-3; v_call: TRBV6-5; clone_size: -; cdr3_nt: TGTGCCAGCAGTCACCAGGGCGCAGATACGCAGTATTTT; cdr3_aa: CASSHQGADTQYF
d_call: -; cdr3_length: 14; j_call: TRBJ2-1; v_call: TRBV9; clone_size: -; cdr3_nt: TGTGCCAGCAGCGTAGGCGGCGGTGAGGATGAGCAGTTCTTC; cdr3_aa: CASSVGGGEDEQFF
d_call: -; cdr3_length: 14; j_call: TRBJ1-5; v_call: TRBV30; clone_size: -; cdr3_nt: TGTGCCTGGAGTGTCATGGGGGGCAATCAGCCCCAGCATTTT; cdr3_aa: CAWSVMGGNQPQHF
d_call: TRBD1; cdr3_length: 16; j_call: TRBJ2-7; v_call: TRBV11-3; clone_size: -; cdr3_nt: TGTGCCAGCAGCTCAAGTAGGGGGCTTTCTCCCTACGAGCAGTACTTC; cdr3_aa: CASSSSRGLSPYEQYF
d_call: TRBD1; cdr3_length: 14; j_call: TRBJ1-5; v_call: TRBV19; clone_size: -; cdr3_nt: TGTGCCAGCGCATTAGGACAGGGCAATCAGCCCCAGCATTTT; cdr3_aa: CASALGQGNQPQHF
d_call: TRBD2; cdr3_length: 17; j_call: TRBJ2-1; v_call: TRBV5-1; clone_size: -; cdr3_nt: TGCGCCAGCAGCTTCTCTTTGGGGCTAGCGGACTACAATGAGCAGTTCTTC; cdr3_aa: CASSFSLGLADYNEQFF
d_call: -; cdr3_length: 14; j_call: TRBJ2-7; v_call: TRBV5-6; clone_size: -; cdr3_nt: TGTGCCAGCAGCTTGGTATCAGGCCCCTACGAGCAGTACTTC; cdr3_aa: CASSLVSGPYEQYF
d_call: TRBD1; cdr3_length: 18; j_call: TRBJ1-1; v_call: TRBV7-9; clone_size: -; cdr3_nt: TGTGCCAGCAGCACGACCCAATCACTCGGGACAGGGTACACTGAAGCTTTCTTT; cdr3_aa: CASSTTQSLGTGYTEAFF
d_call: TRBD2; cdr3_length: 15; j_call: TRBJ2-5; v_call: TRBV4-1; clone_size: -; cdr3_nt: TGCGCCAGCAGCCAACCTAGCGGGGGGGCCGAGACCCAGTACTTC; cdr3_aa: CASSQPSGGAETQYF
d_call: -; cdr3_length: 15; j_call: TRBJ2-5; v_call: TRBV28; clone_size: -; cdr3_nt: TGTGCCAGCAAGGAAGGGGGGGCACTGGGAGAGACCCAGTACTTC; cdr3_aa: CASKEGGALGETQYF
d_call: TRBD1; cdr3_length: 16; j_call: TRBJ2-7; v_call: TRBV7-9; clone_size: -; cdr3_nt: TGTGCCAGCAGCCTATTCCGGGACAGTAAGACCTACGAGCAGTACTTC; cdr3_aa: CASSLFRDSKTYEQYF
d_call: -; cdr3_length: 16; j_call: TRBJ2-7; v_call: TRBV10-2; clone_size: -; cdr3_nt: TGCGCCAGCAGTGAGTGGACCTGGCGGACTAACTACGAGCAGTACTTC; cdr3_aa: CASSEWTWRTNYEQYF
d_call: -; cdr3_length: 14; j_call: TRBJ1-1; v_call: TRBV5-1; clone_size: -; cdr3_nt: TGCGCCAGCAGCTTGGGGTTCCCTCCCTCCGAAGCTTTCTTT; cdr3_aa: CASSLGFPPSEAFF
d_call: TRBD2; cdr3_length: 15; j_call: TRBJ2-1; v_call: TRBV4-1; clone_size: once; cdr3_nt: TGCGCCAGCAGCCGGGGACTAGCGGGCTACAATGAGCAGTTCTTC; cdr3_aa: CASSRGLAGYNEQFF
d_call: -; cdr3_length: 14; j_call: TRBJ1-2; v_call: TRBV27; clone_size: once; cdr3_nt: TGTGCCAGCAGTTTATCGCGGGGTAACTATGGCTACACCTTC; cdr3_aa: CASSLSRGNYGYTF
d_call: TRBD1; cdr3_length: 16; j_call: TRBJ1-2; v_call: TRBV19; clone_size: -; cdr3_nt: TGTGCCAGTTCCCGCTACGGAGGACAGGGGGGGTATGGCTACACCTTC; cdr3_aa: CASSRYGGQGGYGYTF
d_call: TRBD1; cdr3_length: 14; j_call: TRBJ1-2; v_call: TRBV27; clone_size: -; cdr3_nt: TGTGCCAGCAGGCCGACAGGGCATGTTTATGGCTACACCTTC; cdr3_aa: CASRPTGHVYGYTF
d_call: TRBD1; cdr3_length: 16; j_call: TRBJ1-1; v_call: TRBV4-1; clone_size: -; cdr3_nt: TGCGCCAGCAGCCAAGGGGGGACAGGGGCGAACACTGAAGCTTTCTTT; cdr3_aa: CASSQGGTGANTEAFF
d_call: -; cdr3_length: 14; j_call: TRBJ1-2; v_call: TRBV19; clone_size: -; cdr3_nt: TGTGCCAGTAGCCCGGCGGGCAGGAACTATGGCTACACCTTC; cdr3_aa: CASSPAGRNYGYTF
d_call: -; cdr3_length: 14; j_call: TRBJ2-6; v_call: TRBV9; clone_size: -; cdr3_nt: TGTGCCAGCAGCGGTATCTCTGGGGCCAACGTCCTGACTTTC; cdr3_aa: CASSGISGANVLTF
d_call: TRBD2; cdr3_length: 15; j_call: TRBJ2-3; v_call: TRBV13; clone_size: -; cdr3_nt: TGTGCCAGCAGCTCTGGACTAGCGGGGGCAGATACGCAGTATTTT; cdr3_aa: CASSSGLAGADTQYF
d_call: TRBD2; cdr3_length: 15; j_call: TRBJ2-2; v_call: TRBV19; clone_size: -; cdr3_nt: TGTGCCGGCTCCGCTAGCGGGAAAAACACCGGGGAGCTGTTTTTT; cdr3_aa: CAGSASGKNTGELFF
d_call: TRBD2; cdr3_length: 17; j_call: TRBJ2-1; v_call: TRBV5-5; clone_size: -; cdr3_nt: TGTGCCAGCACCCACCGACTAGCGGGCTCCTTCTTACGTGAGCAGTTCTTC; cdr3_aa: CASTHRLAGSFLREQFF
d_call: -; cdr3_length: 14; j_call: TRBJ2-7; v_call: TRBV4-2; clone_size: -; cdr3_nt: TGTGCCAGCAGCCAGGCCTCACTCTCCTACGAGCAGTACTTC; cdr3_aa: CASSQASLSYEQYF
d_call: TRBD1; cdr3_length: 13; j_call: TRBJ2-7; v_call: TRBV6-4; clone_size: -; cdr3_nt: TGTGCCAGCAGTCCCGGGACAGGCTACGAGCAGTACTTC; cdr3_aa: CASSPGTGYEQYF
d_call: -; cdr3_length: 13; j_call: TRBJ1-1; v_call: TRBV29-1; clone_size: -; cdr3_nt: TGCAGCGTTGAAGATCGGGGGAACACTGAAGCTTTCTTT; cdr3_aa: CSVEDRGNTEAFF
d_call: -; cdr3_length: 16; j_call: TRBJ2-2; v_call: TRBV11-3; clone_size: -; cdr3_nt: TGTGCCAGCAGGGGGGACGGACATCCCGGGGCCGGGGAGCTGTTTTTT; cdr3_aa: CASRGDGHPGAGELFF
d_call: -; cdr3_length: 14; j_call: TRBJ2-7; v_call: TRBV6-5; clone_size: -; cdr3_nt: TGTGCCAGCAGGACGGTGGGGGGCTCCTACGAGCAGTACTTC; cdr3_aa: CASRTVGGSYEQYF
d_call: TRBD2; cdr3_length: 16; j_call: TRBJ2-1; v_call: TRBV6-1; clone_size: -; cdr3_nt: TGTGCCAGCAGTGAAGTCCTAGCGGACCATAGGAATGAGCAGTTCTTC; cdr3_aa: CASSEVLADHRNEQFF
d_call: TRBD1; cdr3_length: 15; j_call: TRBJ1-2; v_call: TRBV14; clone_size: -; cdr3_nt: TGTGCCAGCAGCCTTTCAGTGACAGGGGTCTATGGCTACACCTTC; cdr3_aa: CASSLSVTGVYGYTF
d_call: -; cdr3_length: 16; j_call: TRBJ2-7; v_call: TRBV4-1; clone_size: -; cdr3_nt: TGCGCCAGCAGCCAAGTGCAGGGGATCTCTTTCCACGAGCAGTACTTC; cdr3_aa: CASSQVQGISFHEQYF
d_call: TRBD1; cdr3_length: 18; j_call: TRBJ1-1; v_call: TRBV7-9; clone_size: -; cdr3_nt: TGTGCCAGCAGCTCCCATTCCTCAGGGGGCAGCGAGGGCACTGAAGCTTTCTTT; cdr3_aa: CASSSHSSGGSEGTEAFF
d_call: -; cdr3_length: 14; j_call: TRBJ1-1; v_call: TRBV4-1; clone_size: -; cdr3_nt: TGCGCCAGCAGCCCCCCACATACGAACACTGAAGCTTTCTTT; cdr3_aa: CASSPPHTNTEAFF
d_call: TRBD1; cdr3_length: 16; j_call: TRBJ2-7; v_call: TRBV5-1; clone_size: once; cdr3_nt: TGCGCCAGCAGCCTGGATGGGACAGGGGATTCCTACGAGCAGTACTTC; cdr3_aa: CASSLDGTGDSYEQYF